Below, 2 T cell receptor beta chains from the same sample are listed, as sequenced in a study of OX40 agonist ivuxolimab in advanced cancers. Sequencing used immunoSEQ multiplex PCR; TCRdb keeps in-frame clones, though not all of them. The data hold about 59,000 clones, with around 92% observed a single time. Sample: CD4+ or CD8+ T cells sorted from blood, taken in a trial of the OX40 agonist ivuxolimab. The source of these receptors is an adult with an advanced solid tumor such as melanoma, head and neck, liver or kidney cancer.

This CDR3 is CASSLPGFSEPQHF. For the CDR3, the DNA is TGTGCCAGCAGCTTACCAGGGTTCTCGGAGCCCCAGCATTTT. This chain links TRBV7-9 with TRBJ1-5, with a weak D call TRBD1 (5 bases). Germline CDR1 is SEHNR and CDR2 is FQNEAQ (reference sequence). The CDR3 covers 14 residues. Trimming stripped 2 bases from V and 8 bases from J, with 13 bases between.

The V gene is TRBV4-3, the J gene TRBJ1-2; D remains unclear. The CDR3 runs 16 residues. Germline CDR1 is LGHNA and CDR2 is YSLEER. Deletions cut 0 bases from V and 0 bases from J, with 11 bases between. The CDR3 spells CASSQDRLSSNYGYTF. Here the CDR3 DNA reads TGCGCCAGCAGCCAAGACCGGCTTTCCTCTAACTATGGCTACACCTTC.